The 17 T cell receptor beta chains below come from one sample, sequenced in a study of Graves' ophthalmopathy and Graves' hyperthyroidism. Amplified TCR beta CDR3 regions were obtained using RNA transcripts as template. HTBI-primed first-round RT-PCR preceded second-round multiplex PCR. One entry per CDR3 protein results from TCRdb running MiXCR on the multiplex PCR reads. The sample consists of almost 400,000 distinct CDR3 sequences, about 18% of them appearing once. The specimen sequenced was peripheral blood. These receptors were taken from a woman under 30 with Graves' ophthalmopathy.

This clonotype was counted between two and nine times. The chain recombines TRBV12-3 or TRBV12-4 with TRBJ2-2; a possible D gene is TRBD2 (5 bases). This CDR3 has 15 residues. V gave up 5 bases and J gave up 5 bases, with 15 bases separating them. CDR3 DNA: TGTGCCAGCAGTATTGTCATCGGGGAGACCGGGGAGCTGTTTTTT. It specifies CASSIVIGETGELFF.

V and J are TRBV30 and TRBJ1-1; D uncertain. Trimming removed 4 bases from V and 1 base from J, with 22 bases in between. Germline CDR1 and CDR2: GTSNPN and SVGIG (reference sequence). CDR3 size: 17 residues. The CDR3 coding sequence is TGTGCCTGGAATCGGGCTGGAGTGCCGTCGAGGAACACTGAAGCTTTCTTT. It is translated as CAWNRAGVPSRNTEAFF.

The rearrangement uses TRBV12-3 or TRBV12-4 and TRBJ2-2, with D perhaps given as TRBD1 or TRBD2 (5 bases each). V lost 6 bases and J lost 3, with 8 bases in between. The CDR3 totals 13 residues. As DNA, the CDR3 is TGTGCCAGCAGGTGGGGGTACACCGGGGAGCTGTTTTTT. This codes for CASRWGYTGELFF.

This clonotype was seen repeatedly, ten times or more. This chain connects TRBV5-1 to TRBJ2-2, with TRBD1 as a possible D gene (6 bases). The length of the CDR3 is 15 residues. The germline V and J ends were trimmed by 1 base and 3 bases, with 10 bases remaining between them. The germline CDR1 and CDR2 sequences are SGHRS and YFSETQ. The chain's CDR3 is CASSLYRVDTGELFF. The CDR3 DNA reads as TGCGCCAGCAGCTTGTACAGGGTGGACACCGGGGAGCTGTTTTTT. Based on the CDR3 plus reference TRBV5-1 and TRBJ2-2, the full variable domain is KAGVTQTPRYLIKTRGQQVTLSCSPISGHRSVSWYQQTPGQGLQFLFEYFSETQRNKGNFPGRFSGRQFSNSRSEMNVSTLELGDSALYLCASSLYRVDTGELFFGEGSRLTVL.

This rearrangement joins TRBV12-3 or TRBV12-4 to TRBJ1-2; D unclear. The CDR3 totals 16 residues. The germline V and J ends were trimmed by 1 base and 3 bases, with 15 bases remaining between them. The CDR3 DNA reads as TGTGCCAGCAGTTTAGAGCGCAGGAGTAAAGACTATGGCTACACCTTC. Its translation is CASSLERRSKDYGYTF.

This clonotype was counted at least ten times. The chain links TRBV5-1 to TRBJ1-1, with a possible D match to TRBD1 (5 bases). The CDR3 contains 15 residues. Trimming pared 0 bases from V and 0 bases from J, leaving 9 bases between. The germline gives CDR1 SGHRS, CDR2 YFSETQ. CDR3 protein: CASSLERGLNTEAFF. CDR3 nucleotide sequence: TGCGCCAGCAGCTTGGAACGGGGGTTGAACACTGAAGCTTTCTTT.

This clonotype was seen ten or more times. The chain employs TRBV12-3 or TRBV12-4 and TRBJ2-7, with TRBD1 identical over 7 bases. The length of the CDR3 is 17 residues. J gave up 1 base and V 5 bases, and 14 bases lay outside the gene matches. Here the CDR3 reads CASSGTAAPYESYEQYF. The CDR3 region has the DNA TGTGCCAGCAGTGGGACAGCGGCCCCGTATGAATCCTACGAGCAGTACTTC.

The table lists this clonotype with many counts. The chain combines TRBV27 with TRBJ2-7; unclear D gene. This CDR3 has 14 amino acids. V lost 0 bases to trimming and J lost 3 bases, with 9 bases between them. Germline CDR1 MNHEY, CDR2 SMNVEV (reference sequence). The CDR3: CASSLSIGLYEQYF. CDR3 nucleotides: TGTGCCAGCAGTTTATCAATCGGCCTCTACGAGCAGTACTTC.

This clonotype was observed many times. The V gene is TRBV7-8, the J gene TRBJ2-2; D may be TRBD1 (6 bases). The CDR3 sequence is 15 residues long. Germline V lookup: CDR1 SGHVS, CDR2 FQNEAQ. Trimming left V 5 bases short and J 7 bases short, with 17 bases between. CDR3 in amino acids: CASSPRTGRGGELFF. Here the CDR3 DNA reads TGTGCCAGCAGCCCCAGGACGGGCAGGGGCGGGGAGCTGTTTTTT.

This chain links TRBV11-1 with TRBJ2-5, with TRBD1 as a possible D gene (5 bases). This CDR3 is built from 15 residues. Deletions cut 3 bases from V and 4 bases from J, with 15 bases between. Germline V gene sequence: CDR1 SGHAT, CDR2 FQDESV (reference sequence). For the CDR3, the DNA is TGTGCCAGCAGCTTGTTAGGGGTGGCGGCAGAGACCCAGTACTTC. It yields the protein CASSLLGVAAETQYF.

At least ten counts were recorded for this clonotype. The genes are TRBV19 and TRBJ1-5; weak D call: TRBD1 (5 bases). This CDR3 region has 15 residues. V was cut by 3 bases and J by 0 bases, with 9 bases left in between. CDR1 is LNHDA, CDR2 SQIVND, per germline (reference sequence). CDR3 sequence: CASSILTDSNQPQHF. The CDR3 bases are TGTGCCAGTAGTATCCTGACAGATAGCAATCAGCCCCAGCATTTT.

This clonotype was recorded many times. This chain links TRBV5-1 with TRBJ2-2; 10 nucleotides agree with TRBD2. Trimming took 0 bases from V and 1 from J; bases not matched to a gene: 6. CDR1 SGHRS and CDR2 YFSETQ come from the germline V gene. There are 18 residues in the CDR3. CDR3 DNA: TGCGCCAGCAGCTTGGAGGCTAGCGGGAGCAGGAACACCGGGGAGCTGTTTTTT. The encoded protein is CASSLEASGSRNTGELFF.

This clonotype was seen at least ten times. The chain couples TRBV6-1 to TRBJ2-5, with 7 bases fitting TRBD1. The CDR3 is made up of 13 amino acids. Per the germline V gene, CDR1 is MNHNS and CDR2 is SASEGT. The J segment lost 4 bases and the V segment lost 6 bases, leaving 5 bases of the junction unmatched. CDR3 residues: CASRGGQSETQYF. The CDR3 bases are TGTGCCAGCAGAGGGGGACAGTCAGAGACCCAGTACTTC.

This clonotype was counted at least ten times. The chain is built from TRBV27 and TRBJ1-5; D not certain. This CDR3 has 16 residues. Germline values: CDR1 MNHEY, CDR2 SMNVEV (reference sequence). V was cut by 5 bases and J by 2 bases, with 16 bases left in between. The CDR3 sequence: CASSPRGPGGNQPQHF. For the CDR3, the DNA is TGTGCCAGCAGTCCCCGGGGTCCCGGCGGCAATCAGCCCCAGCATTTT.

This clonotype came up many times. The chain has TRBV7-2 and TRBJ1-1, with unresolved D. This CDR3 contains 15 residues. Germline assignment: CDR1 SGHTA and CDR2 FQGNSA. V was clipped by 6 bases and J by 7 bases, with 21 bases between them. CDR3 protein: CASRGSAGADLEAFF. The CDR3, as DNA: TGTGCCAGCAGGGGTTCGGCAGGCGCCGATCTTGAAGCTTTCTTT.

The sample holds many counts of this clonotype. The J gene is TRBJ1-5, the V gene TRBV19; D is unresolved. This CDR3 is 15 amino acids long. The V gene's germline CDR1 is LNHDA and CDR2 SQIVND (reference sequence). Trimming cost V 3 bases and J 3 bases, with 12 bases left between them. CDR3: CASSISSNNNQPQHF. CDR3 in DNA: TGTGCCAGTAGTATTTCATCGAACAACAATCAGCCCCAGCATTTT.

The rearrangement links TRBV12-3 or TRBV12-4 to TRBJ1-2; 9 positions match TRBD1. V lost 6 bases to trimming and J lost 6 bases; unmatched junction nucleotides: 8. This CDR3 has 14 residues. CDR3 nucleotide sequence: TGTGCCAGCAGCCGTACAGGGGGCGCAAATGGCTACACCTTC. Its translation is CASSRTGGANGYTF.